The source of this TCR beta chain is a study of early T cells in non-severe SARS-CoV-2 infection. Study information: Unsorted whole blood bulk RNA was sequenced, with unpaired chains.

Researchers tagged individual cDNA molecules with unique molecular identifiers. TCRdb called the 5' RACE reads again in MiXCR, with one record for every CDR3 protein. The sample includes roughly 34,000 distinct CDR3 sequences, 5.5% to 8% seen only once; the top ten take under 25%. On this clonotype itself: Its antigen is currently unknown.

Study-level points and caveats: Anti-spike CD8 specificities were favored by VDJdb matching, whose results missed private and CD4 specificities.

Germline V CDR1 and CDR2: LNHDA, SQIVND (reference sequence). Trimming left V 5 bases short and J 0 bases short, with 23 bases between. This CDR3 comprises 19 residues. The origin of this receptor is an adult who was a healthcare worker with PCR-confirmed SARS-CoV-2 infection or an uninfected control (not recorded which). The chain has TRBV19 and TRBJ2-1; perhaps TRBD1 as D (5 bases). The input for sequencing was whole blood, taken at baseline. The CDR3 here is CASSFRLPRGSSSYNEQFF. The CDR3 bases are TGTGCCAGTAGTTTCCGTCTCCCTAGGGGCAGCAGCTCCTACAATGAGCAGTTCTTC.